A selection of T cell receptor beta chains follows, all from one sample in a study of T cell responses to AZD1222 COVID-19 vaccine. Produced via immunoSEQ multiplex PCR; TCRdb's table is partial and in-frame only. The sample lists 99,000 or so clones, 88% seen once, with about 2.7% in the top ten. The specimen comprised peripheral blood, sampled on day 0 of AZD1222 vaccination. The receptors shown here come from an adult in good health. The CDR3 runs from the conserved cysteine through the conserved F or W. The order of the fields is V gene, J gene, clone size, CDR3 protein. Part of the rows lack a size; the others show once, few, many or a class for expanded clones.

>TRBV7-3|TRBJ2-1|-
CASSSRWGLEGEQFF
>TRBV3-1/TRBV3-2|TRBJ1-1|-
CASSQDRGGSTEAFF
>TRBV9|TRBJ1-3|-
CASSPLFTPSGNTIYF
>TRBV6-4|TRBJ2-7|-
CASSSGLAGGGYEQYF
>TRBV7-6|TRBJ2-2|-
CASSLGLAGSGELFF
>TRBV7-3|TRBJ2-6|-
CASSLQGPSVGANVLTF
>TRBV6-5|TRBJ1-6|-
CASSYSKTESPLHF
>TRBV5-5|TRBJ2-3|-
CASSPTGRVSDTQYF
>TRBV6-5|TRBJ1-4|-
CASSVSQYEKLFF
>TRBV4-3|TRBJ1-2|-
CASSQGGGQGGGYTF
>TRBV5-4|TRBJ2-5|-
CASSLGLSREQETQYF
>TRBV7-9|TRBJ2-1|-
CASSLRAGGNEQFF
>TRBV12-3/TRBV12-4|TRBJ2-1|-
CASSFSDSAGGVF
>TRBV4-1|TRBJ2-7|-
CASSHEGIYEQYF
>TRBV9|TRBJ1-5|-
CASSVVVGNQPQHF
>TRBV2|TRBJ2-1|once
CASYPGQGIVEQFF
>TRBV10-3|TRBJ1-5|-
CATVSGDHQPQHF
>TRBV5-1|TRBJ1-5|once
CASSLDRGEPQHF
>TRBV9|TRBJ1-1|once
CASSGQPNTEAFF
>TRBV4-2|TRBJ2-1|-
CASSQVGLSGSSYNEQFF
>TRBV7-9|TRBJ2-2|-
CASSLSSVITGELFF
>TRBV5-1|TRBJ2-5|-
CASSLDNQETQYF
>TRBV4-1|TRBJ1-2|-
CASSHLGQRYGYTF
>TRBV7-2|TRBJ2-5|-
CASSSQPGQGELGTQYF
>TRBV2|TRBJ1-4|once
CASHEGQGSAEEKLFF
>TRBV5-6|TRBJ1-1|-
CASSRDGPEAFF
>TRBV5-1|TRBJ1-1|-
CASSLEGIRNTEAFF
>TRBV19|TRBJ1-6|-
CASSIEGAGRTPLHF
>TRBV7-9|TRBJ1-2|-
CASSRGQGNYGYTF
>TRBV28|TRBJ1-1|-
CASSSPGNTEAFF
>TRBV7-2|TRBJ1-2|once
CASRRRGGGYTF
>TRBV27|TRBJ1-6|-
CASSDLFNSPLHF
>TRBV11-2|TRBJ1-4|-
CASSLEPHANEKLFF
>TRBV2|TRBJ2-5|-
CASSFSGSSETQYF
>TRBV12-3/TRBV12-4|TRBJ2-7|-
CASTRGYEQYF